The subject of this entry is one T cell receptor (beta chain). Antigen: not known. This entry is derived from a study of CD8+ T cells in alopecia areata. Sequencing used cDNA as its template, made by extracting RNA and reverse transcribing it. Method: immunoSEQ multiplex PCR; TCRdb's copy keeps in-frame clones and lacks some. This table has about 140,000 clones, 55% appearing once. Notes on the study in general: The study found higher clonality in lesional than normal scalp, especially in alopecia totalis/universalis. Among patients, TCR sharing was less clear than in mice, a difference possibly due in part to HLA diversity in the patient population.

The ends lost 0 bases at V and 3 bases at J; junction bases unmatched: 7. CDR3 length: 16 amino acids. Germline CDR1 reads SGDLS; CDR2 reads YYNGEE. The chain combines TRBV9 with TRBJ2-5; the match to TRBD1 covers 8 bases. The sequencing input was CD4+ T cells sorted from blood. The sequence derives from a human donor in good health. In nucleotides, the CDR3 is TGTGCCAGCAGCGTAGGTTTGGGACAGGTAAAAGAGACCCAGTACTTC. Its protein is CASSVGLGQVKETQYF.